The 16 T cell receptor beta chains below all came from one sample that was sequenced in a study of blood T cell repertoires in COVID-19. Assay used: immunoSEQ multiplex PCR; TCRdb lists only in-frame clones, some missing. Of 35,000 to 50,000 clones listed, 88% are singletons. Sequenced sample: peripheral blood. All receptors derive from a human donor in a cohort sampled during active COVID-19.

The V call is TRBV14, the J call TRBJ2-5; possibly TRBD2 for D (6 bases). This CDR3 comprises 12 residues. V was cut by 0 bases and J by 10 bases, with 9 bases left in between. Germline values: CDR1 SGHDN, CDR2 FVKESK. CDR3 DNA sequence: TGTGCCAGCAGCCAAGATGGGGGGAGCCAGTACTTC. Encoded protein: CASSQDGGSQYF.

CDR3 sequence (DNA): TGTGCCAGCAGCCACTTGGGACAGGGGGCGCCTGGCTACACCTTC. As protein: CASSHLGQGAPGYTF. This sequence joins TRBV3-1 (or the pseudogene TRBV3-2) and TRBJ1-2, with TRBD1 identical over 12 bases. V lost 3 bases to trimming and J lost 7 bases; unmatched junction nucleotides: 6. Germline CDR1 LGHDT, CDR2 YNNKEL (reference sequence). The CDR3 totals 15 residues.

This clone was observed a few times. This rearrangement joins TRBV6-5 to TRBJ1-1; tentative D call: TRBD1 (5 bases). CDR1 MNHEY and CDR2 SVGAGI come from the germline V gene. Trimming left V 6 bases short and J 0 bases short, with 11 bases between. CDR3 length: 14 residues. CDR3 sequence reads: CASSLGQVNTEAFF. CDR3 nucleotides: TGTGCCAGCAGCCTGGGGCAGGTGAACACTGAAGCTTTCTTT.

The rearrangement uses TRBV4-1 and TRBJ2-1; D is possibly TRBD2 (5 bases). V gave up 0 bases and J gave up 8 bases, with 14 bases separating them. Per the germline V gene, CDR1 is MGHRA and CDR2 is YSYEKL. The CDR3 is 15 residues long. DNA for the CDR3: TGCGCCAGCAGCCAAGATCGGGGAACGGTCCATGAGCAGTTCTTC. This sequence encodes CASSQDRGTVHEQFF.

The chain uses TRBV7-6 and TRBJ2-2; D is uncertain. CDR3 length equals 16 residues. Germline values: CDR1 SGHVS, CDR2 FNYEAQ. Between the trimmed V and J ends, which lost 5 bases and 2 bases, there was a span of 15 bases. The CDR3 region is CASSLVASFNTGELFF. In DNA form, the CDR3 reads TGTGCCAGCAGCCTCGTGGCCTCGTTTAACACCGGGGAGCTGTTTTTT.

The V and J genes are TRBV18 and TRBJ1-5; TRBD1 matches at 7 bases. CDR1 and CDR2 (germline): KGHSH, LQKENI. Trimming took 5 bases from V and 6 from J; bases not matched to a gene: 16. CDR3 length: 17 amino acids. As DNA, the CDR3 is TGTGCCAGCTCATCACAAAACCCCACAGGGGCGGGTCAGCCCCAGCATTTT. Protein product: CASSSQNPTGAGQPQHF.

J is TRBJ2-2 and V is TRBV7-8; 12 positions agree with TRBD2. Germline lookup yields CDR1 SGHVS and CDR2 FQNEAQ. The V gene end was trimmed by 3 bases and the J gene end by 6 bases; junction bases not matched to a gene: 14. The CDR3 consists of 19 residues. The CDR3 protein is CASSFRTSGITGEAGELFF. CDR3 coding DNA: TGTGCCAGCAGCTTTCGGACTAGCGGGATAACCGGGGAGGCCGGGGAGCTGTTTTTT.

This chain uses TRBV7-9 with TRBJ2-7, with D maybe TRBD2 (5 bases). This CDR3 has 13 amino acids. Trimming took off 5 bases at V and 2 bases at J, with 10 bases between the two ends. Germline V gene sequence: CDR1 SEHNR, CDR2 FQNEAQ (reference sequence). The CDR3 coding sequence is TGTGCCAGCAGCGCCGGGATCCCCTACGAGCAGTACTTC. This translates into CASSAGIPYEQYF. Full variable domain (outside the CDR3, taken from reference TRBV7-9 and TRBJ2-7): DTGVSQNPRHKITKRGQNVTFRCDPISEHNRLYWYRQTLGQGPEFLTYFQNEAQLEKSRLLSDRFSAERPKGSFSTLEIQRTEQGDSAMYLCASSAGIPYEQYFGPGTRLTVT.

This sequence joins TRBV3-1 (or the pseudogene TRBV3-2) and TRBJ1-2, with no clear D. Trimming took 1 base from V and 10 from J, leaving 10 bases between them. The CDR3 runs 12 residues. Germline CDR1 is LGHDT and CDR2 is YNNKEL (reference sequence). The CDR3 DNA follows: TGTGCCAGCAGCCAAGGAATGGCATACTACACCTTC. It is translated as CASSQGMAYYTF.

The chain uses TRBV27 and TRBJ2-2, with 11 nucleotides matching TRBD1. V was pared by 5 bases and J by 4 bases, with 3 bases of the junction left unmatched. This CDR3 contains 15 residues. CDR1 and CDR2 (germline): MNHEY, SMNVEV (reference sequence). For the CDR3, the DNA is TGTGCCAGCAGTCTAGGGACAGGGGGCACCGGGGAGCTGTTTTTT. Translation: CASSLGTGGTGELFF.

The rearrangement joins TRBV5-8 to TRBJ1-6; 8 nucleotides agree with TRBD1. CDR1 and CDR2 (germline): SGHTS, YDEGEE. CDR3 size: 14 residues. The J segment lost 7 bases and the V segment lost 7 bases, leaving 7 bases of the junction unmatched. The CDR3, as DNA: TGTGCCAGCTCCCAGGGACAGGCGAATTCACCCCTCCACTTT. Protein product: CASSQGQANSPLHF.

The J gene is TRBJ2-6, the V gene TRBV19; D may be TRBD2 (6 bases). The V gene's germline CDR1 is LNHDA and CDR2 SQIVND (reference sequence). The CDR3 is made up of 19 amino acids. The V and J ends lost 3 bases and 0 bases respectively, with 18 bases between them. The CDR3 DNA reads TGTGCCAGTAGTATGCACGGGATGAGGACTAACTCTGGGGCCAACGTCCTGACTTTC. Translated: CASSMHGMRTNSGANVLTF. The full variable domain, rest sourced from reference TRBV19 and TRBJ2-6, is DGGITQSPKYLFRKEGQNVTLSCEQNLNHDAMYWYRQDPGQGLRLIYYSQIVNDFQKGDIAEGYSVSREKKESFPLTVTSAQKNPTAFYLCASSMHGMRTNSGANVLTFGAGSRLTVL.

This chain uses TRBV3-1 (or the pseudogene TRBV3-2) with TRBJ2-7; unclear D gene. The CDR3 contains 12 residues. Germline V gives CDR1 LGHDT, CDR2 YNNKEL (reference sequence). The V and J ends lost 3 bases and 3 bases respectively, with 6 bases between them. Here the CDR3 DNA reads TGTGCCAGCAGCCATGGGCTCTACGAGCAGTACTTC. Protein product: CASSHGLYEQYF.

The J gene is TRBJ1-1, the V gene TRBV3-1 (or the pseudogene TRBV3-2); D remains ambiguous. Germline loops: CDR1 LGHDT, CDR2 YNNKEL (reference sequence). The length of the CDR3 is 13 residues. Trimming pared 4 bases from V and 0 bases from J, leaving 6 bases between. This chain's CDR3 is CASSPVLNTEAFF. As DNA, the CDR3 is TGTGCCAGCAGCCCAGTGCTGAACACTGAAGCTTTCTTT.

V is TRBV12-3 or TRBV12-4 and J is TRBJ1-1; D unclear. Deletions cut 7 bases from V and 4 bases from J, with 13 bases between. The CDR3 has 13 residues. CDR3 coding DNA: TGTGCCAGCACCTTATTGGGAGGCACTGAAGCTTTCTTT. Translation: CASTLLGGTEAFF.

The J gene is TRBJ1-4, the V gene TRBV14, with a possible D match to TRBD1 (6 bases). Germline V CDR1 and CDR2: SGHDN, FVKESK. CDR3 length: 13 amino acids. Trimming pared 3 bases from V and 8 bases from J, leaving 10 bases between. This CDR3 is CASSQGAREKLFF. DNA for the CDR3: TGTGCCAGCAGCCAGGGGGCGCGGGAAAAACTGTTTTTT.